This T cell receptor beta chain was captured in a study of neurological immune-mediated disorders. Sequencing of 15-18 subjects in each run yielded over 190 million TCR-beta sequences. TCRdb used MiXCR to reprocess the 5' RACE reads, holding one entry per CDR3 protein. The sample yields around 100,000 distinct CDR3 sequences, approximately 10% seen once. The CDR3 extends over 15 amino acids. V dropped 4 bases and J dropped 2 bases, with 12 bases sitting between them. Germline CDR1 is MDHEN and CDR2 is SYDVKM. Sample time point: longitudinal time-point 3. In this sample, this clonotype turned up many times.

The chain joins TRBV28 to TRBJ1-3, with D perhaps TRBD1 (6 bases). The source material was PBMCs. The sequence was obtained from a female donor with HTLV-1-associated myelopathy (HAM/TSP). The CDR3 sequence: CASSSQGRAGNTIYF. The CDR3 region has the DNA TGTGCCAGCAGTTCCCAGGGGAGGGCTGGAAACACCATATATTTT.